The 28 T cell receptor beta chains below come from one sample, sequenced in a study of beta chain features in type 1 diabetes. Expressed TCRB transcripts were sequenced, since all the RNA that had been isolated was reverse transcribed. Sequencing used immunoSEQ multiplex PCR; TCRdb keeps in-frame clones, though not all of them. In the table there are 250,000 to 300,000 clones, 8% of which are singletons. The sequenced sample was central memory CD4+ T cells from blood. These receptors all come from a woman aged 18 to 35 in good health.

The genes are TRBV7-2 and TRBJ1-2; D might be TRBD1 (6 bases). The CDR3 spans 16 residues. Germline V gene data show CDR1 as SGHTA and CDR2 as FQGNSA. Trimming shortened V by 4 bases and J by 6 bases, and 21 bases separated the two germline ends. The CDR3 DNA is TGTGCCAGCAGCTCCCAAGGAGGGGGGCAGGGACATGGCTACACCTTC. It is translated as CASSSQGGGQGHGYTF.

This clone has a count of ten or more. The chain links TRBV7-9 to TRBJ1-1; possibly TRBD1 for D (5 bases). Trimming took off 5 bases at V and 6 bases at J, with 19 bases between the two ends. CDR1 and CDR2 from the germline V gene are SEHNR and FQNEAQ (reference sequence). The CDR3 totals 15 residues. CDR3 DNA: TGTGCCAGCAGCCCCGGGGGTCTGGAAAAAGCTGAAGCTTTCTTT. Translated: CASSPGGLEKAEAFF.

This clone was counted at least ten times. CDR3 sequence (DNA): TGTGCCAGCAGTACTACAGGGGGCATGAACTATGGCTACACCTTC. The encoded protein is CASSTTGGMNYGYTF. The rearrangement joins TRBV28 to TRBJ1-2; 9 nucleotides line up with TRBD1. The germline CDR1 and CDR2 sequences are MDHEN and SYDVKM. There are 15 residues in the CDR3. V trimming: 5 bases; J trimming: 2 bases; junction bases outside the gene matches: 6.

The rearrangement uses TRBV4-1 and TRBJ1-2, with D possibly being TRBD1 (5 bases). Per germline, CDR1 MGHRA and CDR2 YSYEKL. The CDR3 spans 16 residues. V shed 3 bases and J shed 0 bases, with 14 bases lying between them. CDR3 sequence: CASSQGGMQPNYGYTF. The CDR3 bases are TGCGCCAGCAGCCAGGGGGGAATGCAGCCTAACTATGGCTACACCTTC.

This clone was counted many times. This sample also contains other DNA sequences that code for the same CDR3. V gene TRBV5-4 combines with J gene TRBJ2-2; D is ambiguous. The V gene lost 0 bases and the J gene lost 1 base, with 4 bases spanning the gap. Germline V lookup: CDR1 SGHNT, CDR2 YYREEE (reference sequence). This CDR3 is 14 amino acids long. The CDR3 nucleotides read TGTGCCAGCAGCTTGGACAGGAACACCGGGGAGCTGTTTTTT. Protein product: CASSLDRNTGELFF.

There are a few counts of this clone. J is TRBJ1-6 and V is TRBV18, with 8 bases aligning to TRBD1. The CDR3 loop spans 18 amino acids. V shed 2 bases and J 0 bases; nucleotides not matched to a gene: 6. CDR1 KGHSH and CDR2 LQKENI come from the germline V gene. CDR3 sequence: CASSPVTGGSSYNSPLHF. DNA of the CDR3: TGTGCCAGCTCACCAGTAACAGGGGGGAGCTCCTATAATTCACCCCTCCACTTT.

This clone was seen many times. The V and J genes are TRBV7-2 and TRBJ2-7; D ambiguous. The germline V gene encodes CDR1 SGHTA and CDR2 FQGNSA. V lost 2 bases to trimming and J lost 3 bases, with 14 bases between them. The CDR3 extends over 15 amino acids. CDR3: CASSLPWTGHYEQYF. CDR3 DNA sequence: TGTGCCAGCAGCTTACCCTGGACGGGTCACTACGAGCAGTACTTC.

The chain carries TRBV6-1 and TRBJ2-3; 10 nucleotides match TRBD2. The CDR3 has 15 amino acids. From germline, CDR1 is MNHNS and CDR2 SASEGT. V trimming: 6 bases; J trimming: 6 bases; junction bases outside the gene matches: 9. CDR3 nucleotide sequence: TGTGCCAGCAGGGGGTGGACTAGCGGCGCGGATACGCAGTATTTT. It is translated as CASRGWTSGADTQYF.

This chain connects TRBV21-1 to TRBJ2-7; TRBD2 was called by the table and not checked on the DNA. TRBV21-1 is classified as a pseudogene. The CDR3 sequence is 17 residues long. CDR3 amino acids: CASSKEPLAGRAYEQYF. The CDR3 coding sequence is TGTGCCAGCAGCAAAGAGCCCCTAGCGGGGCGGGCCTACGAGCAGTACTTC.

This clone was picked up a small number of times. This chain uses TRBV7-2 with TRBJ2-1; D unclear. Germline-derived CDR1 and CDR2 are SGHTA and FQGNSA. With 1 base removed from V and 9 bases from J, the gap between germline ends came to 10 bases. This CDR3 contains 13 residues. The CDR3, as DNA: TGTGCCAGCAGCTTAGTAAGGGCGCCTGAGCAGTTCTTC. Protein: CASSLVRAPEQFF.

This clone was seen more than once but under ten times. J is TRBJ1-1 and V is TRBV9; D may be TRBD1 (6 bases). The V and J ends lost 1 base and 7 bases respectively, with 11 bases between them. The germline V gene has CDR1 SGDLS and CDR2 YYNGEE. The length of the CDR3 is 13 residues. CDR3 sequence reads: CASSVTGWGEAFF. The CDR3 DNA reads TGTGCCAGCAGCGTAACAGGGTGGGGTGAAGCTTTCTTT. Combining the CDR3 with reference TRBV9 and TRBJ1-1 gives the whole variable domain DSGVTQTPKHLITATGQRVTLRCSPRSGDLSVYWYQQSLDQGLQFLIQYYNGEERAKGNILERFSAQQFPDLHSELNLSSLELGDSALYFCASSVTGWGEAFFGQGTRLTVV.

A few counts support this clone. This chain uses TRBV4-3 with TRBJ1-1; no definite D call. The CDR3 runs to 15 residues. Germline lookup yields CDR1 LGHNA and CDR2 YSLEER. Trimming removed 3 bases from V and 5 bases from J, with 16 bases in between. The CDR3 loop reads CASSQQRRVNTEAFF. In DNA form, the CDR3 reads TGCGCCAGCAGCCAGCAGCGAAGGGTAAATACTGAAGCTTTCTTT.

This clone has only a few counts. V gene TRBV5-4 combines with J gene TRBJ2-7; D might be TRBD1 (6 bases). From germline, CDR1 is SGHNT and CDR2 YYREEE (reference sequence). The CDR3 loop spans 15 amino acids. The ends were cut back, 4 bases at V and 6 bases at J, with 20 bases in the middle. The CDR3 nucleotides are TGTGCCAGCAGCCTCGGCCCCGCAGGGGCCCGCGAGCAGTACTTC. Translation: CASSLGPAGAREQYF.

The gene calls are TRBV7-9 and TRBJ2-1; D call uncertain. With 1 base removed from V and 2 bases from J, the gap between germline ends came to 3 bases. CDR3 length: 13 amino acids. Germline assignment: CDR1 SEHNR and CDR2 FQNEAQ (reference sequence). The CDR3, as DNA: TGTGCCAGCAGCTTAGGGGCCTACAATGAGCAGTTCTTC. This sequence encodes CASSLGAYNEQFF.

The sample holds many counts of this clone. This chain connects TRBV15 to TRBJ2-1; D remains ambiguous. The CDR3 totals 13 residues. Germline-derived CDR1 and CDR2 are LNHNV and YYDKDF (reference sequence). V lost 4 bases, J lost 12 bases, and 16 bases lay in between. The CDR3: CATSTGNRAPQFF. The CDR3, as DNA: TGTGCCACCAGCACCGGCAACCGGGCCCCGCAGTTCTTC.

This clone was observed a handful of times. The V and J genes are TRBV7-2 and TRBJ1-2, with 8 nucleotides matching TRBD1. V was pared by 1 base and J by 8 bases, with 3 bases of the junction left unmatched. The CDR3 runs to 13 residues. Germline V gene data show CDR1 as SGHTA and CDR2 as FQGNSA. The CDR3 protein is CASSLVTGAGYTF. The CDR3 region has the DNA TGTGCCAGCAGCTTAGTGACAGGGGCAGGCTACACCTTC.

This clone was seen a handful of times. CDR3 in amino acids: CASRGGASEAFF. The CDR3 nucleotides are TGTGCCAGTAGAGGGGGGGCCTCTGAAGCTTTCTTT. The genes are TRBV7-9 and TRBJ1-1, with a tentative D call TRBD1 (6 bases). Trimming pared 9 bases from V and 6 bases from J, leaving 14 bases between. Germline-derived CDR1 and CDR2 are SEHNR and FQNEAQ (reference sequence). The length of the CDR3 is 12 residues.

This clone was detected many times. V gene TRBV20-1 combines with J gene TRBJ2-1; D is tentatively TRBD1 or TRBD2 (5 bases each). The CDR3 covers 11 residues. The germline CDR1 and CDR2 sequences are DFQATT and SNEGSKA (reference sequence). Deletions cut 2 bases from V and 11 bases from J, with 10 bases between. CDR3 nucleotide sequence: TGCAGTGCTAGACCCGGGGCCCAGCAGTTCTTC. This translates into CSARPGAQQFF.

V usage is TRBV18 and J usage is TRBJ2-3; D is unclear. Germline V gene data show CDR1 as KGHSH and CDR2 as LQKENI. Trimming pared 5 bases from V and 4 bases from J, leaving 4 bases between. The CDR3 is 11 amino acids. The CDR3 DNA follows: TGTGCCAGCTCAGAACCAGATACGCAGTATTTT. Translated, it gives CASSEPDTQYF. Looking up the rest from reference TRBV18 and TRBJ2-3 gives the full variable domain: NAGVMQNPRHLVRRRGQEARLRCSPMKGHSHVYWYRQLPEEGLKFMVYLQKENIIDESGMPKERFSAEFPKEGPSILRIQQVVRGDSAAYFCASSEPDTQYFGPGTRLTVL.

The gene calls are TRBV9 and TRBJ2-1, with D possibly TRBD1 on 6 matching bases. This CDR3 region has 13 residues. V lost 2 bases to trimming and J lost 9 bases, with 12 bases between them. Germline V gene data show CDR1 as SGDLS and CDR2 as YYNGEE. CDR3 loop: CASSVGRGFEQFF. CDR3 bases: TGTGCCAGCAGCGTCGGAAGGGGGTTTGAGCAGTTCTTC.

This chain uses TRBV6-6 with TRBJ2-3, with D possibly being TRBD2 (6 bases). The CDR3 is made up of 16 amino acids. The germline V gene has CDR1 MNHNY and CDR2 SVGAGI (reference sequence). The V and J ends lost 2 bases and 4 bases respectively, with 16 bases between them. As DNA, the CDR3 is TGTGCCAGCAGTTACGACGGACGGGGGATGGCAGATACGCAGTATTTT. It codes for CASSYDGRGMADTQYF.

This clone has just a few counts. The rearrangement uses TRBV5-8 and TRBJ1-4; TRBD1 matches at 10 bases. Germline-derived CDR1 and CDR2 are SGHTS and YDEGEE. The CDR3 consists of 14 residues. Trimming at V came to 4 bases and at J to 8 bases, leaving 5 bases not matched to a gene. The CDR3 DNA reads as TGTGCCAGCAGCCTGGGACAGGGGCGCGAAAAACTGTTTTTT. Translation gives CASSLGQGREKLFF.

The count of this clone is one. This rearrangement joins TRBV13 to TRBJ2-7; D is ambiguous. Germline-derived CDR1 and CDR2 are PRHDT and FYEKMQ (reference sequence). This CDR3 region has 13 residues. Trimming shortened V by 3 bases and J by 5 bases, and 11 bases separated the two germline ends. For the CDR3, the DNA is TGTGCCAGCAGCTTCTGGGGTGGTCACGAGCAGTACGTC. Translation: CASSFWGGHEQYV.

With regard to this clone: The junction departs from germline at one end; a sequencing error may be responsible. The chain joins TRBV7-2 to TRBJ2-5; TRBD1 is a possible D gene (5 bases). The CDR3 has 15 residues. From germline, CDR1 is SGHTA and CDR2 FQGNSA. CDR3 sequence (DNA): TGCGCCAGCAGCCAAGGACGATCCCCAGGGGAGACCCAGTACTTC. This translates into CASSQGRSPGETQYF.

This clone was counted many times. The chain is built from TRBV9 and TRBJ2-5, with D perhaps being TRBD1 or TRBD2 (6 bases each). Germline V gene sequence: CDR1 SGDLS, CDR2 YYNGEE. The CDR3 is 15 amino acids. V was clipped by 3 bases and J by 1 base, with 13 bases between them. CDR3 in DNA: TGTGCCAGCAGCGCGTCCGGGGGCCGCCAAGAGACCCAGTACTTC. Protein: CASSASGGRQETQYF.

In this sample, this clone turned up a few times. The chain has TRBV7-3 and TRBJ1-2; the D gene is possibly TRBD1 (6 bases). The CDR3 runs to 14 residues. Germline V lookup: CDR1 SGHTA, CDR2 FQGTGA. Trimming pared 1 base from V and 8 bases from J, leaving 14 bases between. This chain's CDR3 is CASSLIPAGAGYTF. Here the CDR3 DNA reads TGTGCCAGCAGCTTAATCCCTGCAGGGGCCGGCTACACCTTC.

This clone was counted a few times. This chain joins TRBV5-1 and TRBJ2-1; maybe TRBD2 (6 bases). Germline lookup yields CDR1 SGHRS and CDR2 YFSETQ. The CDR3 runs 14 residues. Trimming left V 0 bases short and J 9 bases short, with 13 bases between. CDR3 bases: TGCGCCAGCAGCTTGGAAAACCAGGGAGGTGAGCAGTTCTTC. Protein: CASSLENQGGEQFF.

This clone was seen at least ten times. The V call is TRBV7-8, the J call TRBJ1-2, with D unresolved. This CDR3 spans 13 amino acids. V gave up 0 bases and J gave up 5 bases, with 7 bases separating them. Germline assignment: CDR1 SGHVS and CDR2 FQNEAQ. This chain's CDR3 is CASSLAVTYGYTF. The DNA for the CDR3 is TGTGCCAGCAGCTTAGCAGTTACTTATGGCTACACCTTC.